This TCR beta chain appears in the sequencing data of a study of T cell repertoires in cytomegalovirus infection. Study-level background: TCR beta signatures that were public indicated CMV infection and matching HLA type. Study-level points and caveats: Dominant in the ex vivo response were TCR beta clonotypes restricted by HLA-C and specific for CMV.

The germline V gene has CDR1 SGHTA and CDR2 FQGNSA. The ends lost 3 bases at V and 7 bases at J; junction bases unmatched: 7. The CDR3 contains 15 residues. TCRdb passed the reads through MiXCR, listing each CDR3 protein once. In the table there are about 320,000 distinct CDR3 sequences, more than 9% of which are singletons. There are many counts of this clonotype. Its matching antigen is unknown. The clonotype was recovered from a human donor in good health (CMV status not recorded). Some clones in this sample may be carry-over from other donors' samples. This chain joins TRBV7-2 and TRBJ2-7; 12 positions agree with TRBD2. The sequencing sample was made of PBMCs. The CDR3 sequence: CASSFRGLAGWEQYF. The CDR3 nucleotides are TGTGCCAGCAGCTTCCGAGGACTAGCGGGGTGGGAGCAGTACTTC. The complete variable domain, with remaining parts taken from reference TRBV7-2 and TRBJ2-7, reads GAGVSQSPSNKVTEKGKDVELRCDPISGHTALYWYRQSLGQGLEFLIYFQGNSAPDKSGLPSDRFSAERTGGSVSTLTIQRTQQEDSAVYLCASSFRGLAGWEQYFGPGTRLTVT.